The clone carrying this TCR beta chain has at least ten counts. This CDR3 is 13 amino acids long. The V gene's germline CDR1 is MNHEY and CDR2 SMNVEV (reference sequence). Trimming shortened V by 4 bases and J by 2 bases, and 6 bases separated the two germline ends. This specimen belongs to a study of spatial heterogeneity in lung cancer. Looking at the study overall: Sequenced follow-up PBMC samples came a median of about 23 months after resection, where available.

Time point described: blood at routine non-recurrence follow-up after resection. In TCRdb, the 5' RACE reads were re-called with MiXCR into one record per CDR3 protein. The top ten hold approximately 6.8% of the sample, which has about 43,000 distinct CDR3 sequences, 20% to 25% seen once. V gene TRBV27 combines with J gene TRBJ2-1; D uncertain. The source material was PBMCs, sampled at follow-up. The clonotype was recovered from a female donor with early-stage non-small cell lung cancer. The CDR3: CASSYGAYNEQFF. CDR3 in DNA: TGTGCCAGCAGTTACGGAGCCTACAATGAGCAGTTCTTC.